Below, 21 T cell receptor beta chains from the same sample are listed, as sequenced in a study of human T cells and chemical hapten exposure. Each CDR3 protein is one row after TCRdb ran MiXCR on the RACE reads. The table has 150,000 to 200,000 distinct CDR3 sequences, roughly 25% seen once. Documented time point: patch test 3, about 24 weeks after DPC sensitization. Noted treatment: therapeutic diphenylcyclopropenone sensitization with weekly scalp DPC. The specimen was whole blood, collected in connection with sensitization to the hapten diphenylcyclopropenone (DPC). The source is a woman aged 18-35 years with alopecia areata. Some clones in this sample may be carry-over from other donors' samples.

This chain joins TRBV12-3 or TRBV12-4 and TRBJ2-1, with a weak D call TRBD2 (6 bases). Trimming removed 3 bases at V and 2 bases at J, with 14 bases between. This CDR3 has 16 residues. CDR3 sequence (DNA): TGTGCCAGCAGTTTTGGGGTAGCGGCCACCTACAATGAGCAGTTCTTC. Amino acid sequence: CASSFGVAATYNEQFF.

The chain is built from TRBV29-1 and TRBJ2-7, with 7 nucleotides matching TRBD1. CDR1 and CDR2 (germline): SQVTM, ANQGSEA. V dropped 5 bases and J dropped 0; count of bases not matched to a gene: 7. This CDR3 region has 14 residues. The CDR3 sequence is CSVKGQKYSYEQYF. In DNA form, the CDR3 reads TGCAGCGTTAAGGGACAGAAGTACTCCTACGAGCAGTACTTC.

This clonotype was detected only a few times. The genes are TRBV11-2 and TRBJ2-1, with 10 bases identical to TRBD2. Germline V CDR1 and CDR2: SGHAT, FQNNGV. Trimming at V came to 0 bases and at J to 7 bases, leaving 6 bases not matched to a gene. The CDR3 is 16 residues long. CDR3 DNA: TGTGCCAGCAGCTTAGAGGCTAGCGGGGGTTTGAATGAGCAGTTCTTC. Encoded protein: CASSLEASGGLNEQFF.

The rearrangement joins TRBV18 to TRBJ1-1, with a possible D match to TRBD1 (5 bases). Trimming removed 6 bases at V and 1 base at J, with 9 bases between. The length of the CDR3 is 13 residues. CDR1 is KGHSH, CDR2 LQKENI, per germline. CDR3 in DNA: TGTGCCAGCTCTCAGACAGCGAACACTGAAGCTTTCTTT. Amino acids: CASSQTANTEAFF.

V and J are TRBV5-1 and TRBJ2-1; 10 positions agree with TRBD2. The V and J ends lost 7 bases and 5 bases, in that order; junction bases with no gene match: 15. The CDR3 extends over 17 amino acids. Germline V gives CDR1 SGHRS, CDR2 YFSETQ. The CDR3 sequence: CASASPAGGLRDNEQFF. CDR3 bases: TGCGCCAGCGCCAGTCCAGCGGGAGGGCTACGTGACAATGAGCAGTTCTTC.

This clonotype was seen only a few times. The chain joins TRBV4-2 to TRBJ2-1; perhaps TRBD2 as D (5 bases). The V end lost 3 bases, the J end lost 9 bases, and 12 bases lay between the germline ends. In germline, CDR1 is LGHNA, CDR2 YNFKEQ. The CDR3 sequence is 13 residues long. CDR3 nucleotides: TGTGCCAGCAGCCACCCCACGGGGAGTGAGCAGTTCTTC. Encoded protein: CASSHPTGSEQFF.

V and J are TRBV7-9 and TRBJ1-1; 9 bases are a match to TRBD1. Looked up from germline, CDR1 is SEHNR and CDR2 is FQNEAQ (reference sequence). J lost 5 bases, V lost 1 base, and 5 bases had no gene match. This CDR3 is 15 amino acids long. In nucleotides, the CDR3 is TGTGCCAGCAGCTTAGACAGGGGGCGACGGACTGAAGCTTTCTTT. This sequence encodes CASSLDRGRRTEAFF.

The table lists this clonotype with many counts. V is TRBV5-6 and J is TRBJ2-2; TRBD1 matches 8 bases. The CDR3 has 15 residues. The germline CDR1 and CDR2 sequences are SGHDT and YYEEEE. With V trimmed by 2 bases and J by 5 bases, 5 bases remained unmatched. CDR3 region: CASSLRQGRTGELFF. The CDR3 DNA is TGTGCCAGCAGCTTAAGACAGGGGAGGACCGGGGAGCTGTTTTTT.

The rearrangement joins TRBV7-2 to TRBJ1-1; D remains unclear. CDR1 SGHTA and CDR2 FQGNSA come from the germline V gene. V lost 5 bases to trimming and J lost 7 bases, with 11 bases between them. The CDR3 runs to 12 residues. The CDR3 DNA is TGTGCCAGCAGCGCCTTCAGTTTTGAAGCTTTCTTT. Its protein product is CASSAFSFEAFF.

The table lists this clonotype with a few counts. The chain has TRBV27 and TRBJ2-7; 10 bases line up with TRBD1. CDR1 MNHEY and CDR2 SMNVEV come from the germline V gene (reference sequence). This CDR3 has 14 amino acids. Unmatched junction bases numbered 2, after V lost 3 bases and J lost 3 bases. CDR3 loop: CASSLRTGGYEQYF. CDR3 bases: TGTGCCAGCAGTTTGCGGACAGGGGGCTACGAGCAGTACTTC.

This clonotype occurred a few times. The chain couples TRBV11-3 to TRBJ2-1; 12 bases line up with TRBD2. The CDR3 covers 18 residues. The V and J ends lost 4 bases and 0 bases, in that order; junction bases with no gene match: 7. Germline loops: CDR1 SGHNT, CDR2 YENEEA. CDR3: CASSSGLAGDSSYNEQFF. CDR3 bases: TGTGCCAGCAGCTCGGGACTAGCGGGTGATAGCTCCTACAATGAGCAGTTCTTC.

This clonotype was counted only a few times. The rearrangement links TRBV9 to TRBJ2-2, with D perhaps TRBD1 (6 bases). V shed 3 bases and J shed 2 bases, with 8 bases lying between them. This CDR3 comprises 14 residues. Germline CDR1 reads SGDLS; CDR2 reads YYNGEE. CDR3 nucleotide sequence: TGTGCCAGCAGCGCGGGACACAACACCGGGGAGCTGTTTTTT. Amino acids: CASSAGHNTGELFF.

This rearrangement joins TRBV12-3 or TRBV12-4 to TRBJ2-7; D remains unclear. Trimming cost V 6 bases and J 0 bases, with 12 bases left between them. The CDR3 length is 14 residues. DNA of the CDR3: TGTGCCAGCAGGGCAACCGGTAGCTCCTACGAGCAGTACTTC. This encodes CASRATGSSYEQYF.

In its sample, this clonotype was seen a few times. The V call is TRBV4-1, the J call TRBJ2-1; tentative D call: TRBD1 (5 bases). The CDR3 runs to 11 residues. V dropped 5 bases and J dropped 12 bases, with 11 bases sitting between them. Looked up from germline, CDR1 is MGHRA and CDR2 is YSYEKL. The CDR3 region has the DNA TGCGCCAGCAGCTATGACAGTGGGCAGTTCTTC. Translated: CASSYDSGQFF.

The J gene is TRBJ1-6, the V gene TRBV20-1; 7 bases line up with TRBD1. V gave up 6 bases and J gave up 10 bases; unmatched junction bases: 12. Looked up from germline, CDR1 is DFQATT and CDR2 is SNEGSKA (reference sequence). This CDR3 has 14 amino acids. The CDR3 protein is CSAETGAPLSPLHF. The CDR3 DNA follows: TGCAGTGCAGAAACAGGGGCCCCCCTGTCACCCCTCCACTTT.

Notes on this clonotype: At one end the junction does not follow the germline gene, possibly because of a read error. The chain recombines TRBV4-3 with TRBJ2-6; D gene uncertain. The germline V gene has CDR1 LGHNA and CDR2 YSLEER. CDR3 length: 18 amino acids. The DNA for the CDR3 is TGTGCCAGCAGCCAAGAACCGGCTAGGATGTCTGGGGCCAACGTCCTGACTTTC. This translates into CASSQEPARMSGANVLTF.

This chain connects TRBV4-1 to TRBJ2-7; TRBD2 is a possible D gene (5 bases). Germline V lookup: CDR1 MGHRA, CDR2 YSYEKL. The V and J ends lost 3 bases and 3 bases respectively, with 12 bases between them. The CDR3 has 14 amino acids. The CDR3 DNA reads as TGCGCCAGCAGCCACGGCCCGGGGATCTACGAGCAGTACTTC. Residues: CASSHGPGIYEQYF.

In this sample, this clonotype turned up a few times. The CDR3 DNA reads TGTGCCAGCAGTGAGGACGGGTACCAAGAGACCCAGTACTTC. It codes for CASSEDGYQETQYF. The chain joins TRBV25-1 to TRBJ2-5; D unclear. The CDR3 loop spans 14 amino acids. Trimming cost V 3 bases and J 0 bases, with 8 bases left between them. From germline, CDR1 is MGHDK and CDR2 SYGVNS.

This rearrangement joins TRBV27 to TRBJ2-5; 9 bases line up with TRBD2. This CDR3 comprises 18 residues. With 5 bases clipped from V and 4 bases from J, the junction kept 17 bases outside the gene matches. The germline gives CDR1 MNHEY, CDR2 SMNVEV (reference sequence). CDR3 region: CASSLTTPRTSAGETQYF. CDR3 DNA sequence: TGTGCCAGCAGTCTCACAACTCCCCGGACTAGCGCGGGAGAGACCCAGTACTTC.

This chain joins TRBV28 and TRBJ2-7; 10 bases align to TRBD1. Germline CDR1 is MDHEN and CDR2 is SYDVKM. Trimming cost V 6 bases and J 6 bases; bases outside gene matches: 11. There are 15 residues in the CDR3. As DNA, the CDR3 is TGTGCCAGCAGAAATGCGGCCGGGACAGGGGCCGAGCAGTACTTC. Translated, it gives CASRNAAGTGAEQYF.

This clonotype was observed a single time. This chain connects TRBV4-3 to TRBJ1-2, with D possibly being TRBD1 (6 bases). Germline loops: CDR1 LGHNA, CDR2 YSLEER. V was cut by 0 bases and J by 4 bases, with 9 bases left in between. This CDR3 is built from 14 residues. CDR3 amino acids: CASSQEGRGYGYTF. CDR3 sequence (DNA): TGCGCCAGCAGCCAAGAAGGCAGGGGCTATGGCTACACCTTC.